This T cell receptor beta chain was sequenced during a study of blood T cell repertoires in COVID-19. Across the whole study: Material from acute and convalescent COVID-19 was sourced from the United States, Italy and Spain.

The table lists this clone with a few counts. V lost 2 bases and J lost 7; bases outside the gene matches: 9. The CDR3 is 15 residues long. Germline V lookup: CDR1 SGDLS, CDR2 YYNGEE. The table came from immunoSEQ multiplex PCR; TCRdb's copy has only in-frame clones and leaves some out. The sample lists approximately 26,000 clones, approximately 77% occurring once. The clonotype originates from an older man with active or convalescent COVID-19. The sample was peripheral blood. This chain links TRBV9 with TRBJ1-2; 9 bases map to TRBD1. CDR3 amino acids: CASSVGGTGISGYTF. CDR3 nucleotide sequence: TGTGCCAGCAGCGTGGGGGGGACAGGGATTTCTGGCTACACCTTC.